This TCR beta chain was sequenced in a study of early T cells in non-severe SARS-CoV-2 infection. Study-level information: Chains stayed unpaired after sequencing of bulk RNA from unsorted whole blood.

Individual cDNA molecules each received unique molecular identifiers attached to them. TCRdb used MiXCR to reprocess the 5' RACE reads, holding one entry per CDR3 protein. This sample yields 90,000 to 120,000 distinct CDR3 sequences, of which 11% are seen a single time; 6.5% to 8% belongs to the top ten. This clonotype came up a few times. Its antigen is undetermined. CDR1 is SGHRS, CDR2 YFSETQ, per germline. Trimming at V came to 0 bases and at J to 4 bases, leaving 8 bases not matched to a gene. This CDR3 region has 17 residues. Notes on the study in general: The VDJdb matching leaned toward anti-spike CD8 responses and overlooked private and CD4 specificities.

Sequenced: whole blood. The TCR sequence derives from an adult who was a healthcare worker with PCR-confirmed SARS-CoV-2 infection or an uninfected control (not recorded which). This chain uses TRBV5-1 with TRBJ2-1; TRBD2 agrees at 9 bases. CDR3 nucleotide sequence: TGCGCCAGCAGCTTGGAGGGGGCTAGCGGGGATTACAATGAGCAGTTCTTC. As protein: CASSLEGASGDYNEQFF.